This record looks at one T cell receptor (beta chain) sequence and its context. The CDR3 spans 12 residues. V lost 4 bases, J lost 6 bases, and 10 bases lay in between. Looked up from germline, CDR1 is MNHEY and CDR2 is SVGAGI. The data were obtained in a study of OX40 agonist ivuxolimab in advanced cancers. Overall study: The dose-escalation cohort had hepatocellular carcinoma, melanoma, renal cell or head and neck cancer.

Profiled with immunoSEQ multiplex PCR; TCRdb holds only in-frame clones, not every one. The sample shows approximately 73,000 clones, roughly 87% of them seen only once. This clonotype originated in an adult with an advanced solid tumor such as melanoma, head and neck, liver or kidney cancer. The sequenced sample was CD4+ or CD8+ T cells sorted from blood, obtained in a trial of the OX40 agonist ivuxolimab. The rearrangement uses TRBV6-5 and TRBJ2-7; D gene ambiguous. The DNA of the CDR3 is TGTGCCAGCAGTTTAGGTGAAGGCGAGCAGTACTTC. Its translation: CASSLGEGEQYF.